This TCR beta chain was identified during a study of control samples from healthy donors and cancer patients. Germline trimming cut 4 bases from V and 4 bases from J; bases unmatched to any gene: 1. The CDR3 runs 14 residues. CDR1 MGHRA and CDR2 YSYEKL come from the germline V gene. Profiled with immunoSEQ multiplex PCR; TCRdb holds only in-frame clones, not every one. The sample's table shows approximately 190,000 clones. The receptor's source is a woman in her twenties or thirties in good health. The V gene is TRBV4-1, the J gene TRBJ1-5; TRBD1 matches 10 bases. Specimen: blood. The CDR3 nucleotides read TGCGCCAGCAGCCGACAGGGGGCTAATCAGCCCCAGCATTTT. Its protein is CASSRQGANQPQHF.